The 22 T cell receptor beta chains listed next were all sequenced from one sample in a study of cytomegalovirus exposure and HLA in healthy donors. PCR was performed using 60 Vbeta and 13 Jbeta primers. Only in-frame clones appear in the TCRdb table, and some are missing; sequencing was by immunoSEQ multiplex PCR. The data show about 120,000 clones, about 80% seen once. Sequencing was carried out using PBMCs. The source of these receptors is a young man in good health and CMV-seropositive.

This clone has just a few counts. The chain couples TRBV6-5 to TRBJ1-4, with 7 bases that match TRBD1. V was clipped by 6 bases and J by 3 bases; unmatched bases: 7. In germline, CDR1 is MNHEY, CDR2 SVGAGI. The CDR3 length is 15 residues. The CDR3 DNA reads as TGTGCCAGCAGGGAGTTGGGACAGTCTAATGAAAAACTGTTTTTT. Its protein product is CASRELGQSNEKLFF.

V gene TRBV27 combines with J gene TRBJ2-2; 8 bases map to TRBD2. After removal of 7 bases from V and 3 bases from J, the junction contained 10 bases not matched to a gene. There are 16 residues in the CDR3. Germline loops: CDR1 MNHEY, CDR2 SMNVEV (reference sequence). CDR3 sequence reads: CASTTYGGADTGELFF. The CDR3 nucleotides read TGTGCCAGCACTACCTACGGGGGGGCCGACACCGGGGAGCTGTTTTTT.

The chain uses TRBV6-6 and TRBJ1-5; 7 bases are a match to TRBD1. V dropped 8 bases and J dropped 5; count of bases not matched to a gene: 6. Germline CDR1 and CDR2: MNHNY and SVGAGI (reference sequence). CDR3 length: 13 amino acids. CDR3: CASQDRVDQPQHF. CDR3 bases: TGTGCCAGCCAAGACAGGGTAGATCAGCCCCAGCATTTT.

By sample share, this clone is medium-sized (0.01 to 0.1%). The genes are TRBV7-9 and TRBJ2-7; 9 bases align to TRBD1. CDR1 SEHNR and CDR2 FQNEAQ come from the germline V gene (reference sequence). The CDR3 totals 16 residues. Trimming took 5 bases from V and 9 from J; bases not matched to a gene: 17. Here the CDR3 reads CASSPRTGAALVGQYF. The CDR3 region has the DNA TGTGCCAGCAGCCCCCGGACAGGGGCGGCCTTGGTCGGGCAGTACTTC.

This rearrangement joins TRBV14 to TRBJ2-1, with a possible D match to TRBD2 (5 bases). The CDR3 has 14 amino acids. Trimming took 0 bases from V and 10 from J, leaving 13 bases between them. Germline V gene sequence: CDR1 SGHDN, CDR2 FVKESK. The CDR3 DNA reads as TGTGCCAGCAGCCAAGAGAGTGCGGGCGGGGAGCAGTTCTTC. Its translation is CASSQESAGGEQFF.

In this sample, this clone turned up a few times. This sequence joins TRBV7-9 and TRBJ2-7; 7 bases are shared with TRBD2. With V trimmed by 1 base and J by 4 bases, 7 bases remained unmatched. There are 15 residues in the CDR3. Germline CDR1 and CDR2: SEHNR and FQNEAQ (reference sequence). The CDR3: CASSLVTAGEYEQYF. The CDR3 DNA is TGTGCCAGCAGCTTAGTTACGGCGGGGGAATACGAGCAGTACTTC.

V gene TRBV19 combines with J gene TRBJ1-2; 10 bases map to TRBD1. Germline trimming cut 6 bases from V and 7 bases from J; bases unmatched to any gene: 14. This CDR3 is 16 amino acids long. Germline V gene data show CDR1 as LNHDA and CDR2 as SQIVND (reference sequence). CDR3 sequence (DNA): TGTGCCAGTAGGTTGTATCCGGGACAGGGGACTACTGGCTACACCTTC. Amino acid sequence: CASRLYPGQGTTGYTF.

The gene calls are TRBV9 and TRBJ2-7; D possibly corresponds to TRBD1 (6 bases). This CDR3 is 14 amino acids long. V was shortened by 1 base and J by 1 base, with 9 bases between the two germline ends. Germline V gene data show CDR1 as SGDLS and CDR2 as YYNGEE. CDR3: CASSVSTGSYEQYF. Written as DNA, the CDR3 is TGTGCCAGCAGCGTATCGACAGGATCCTACGAGCAGTACTTC.

The rearrangement links TRBV28 to TRBJ1-1; D is uncertain. V shed 5 bases and J shed 1 base, with 8 bases lying between them. Germline V gives CDR1 MDHEN, CDR2 SYDVKM. This CDR3 region has 13 residues. In DNA form, the CDR3 reads TGTGCCAGCAGTCCGGGTGGGAACACTGAAGCTTTCTTT. It yields the protein CASSPGGNTEAFF. Variable domain in full (rest from reference TRBV28 and TRBJ1-1): DVKVTQSSRYLVKRTGEKVFLECVQDMDHENMFWYRQDPGLGLRLIYFSYDVKMKEKGDIPEGYSVSREKKERFSLILESASTNQTSMYLCASSPGGNTEAFFGQGTRLTVV.

This clone was seen only once. V usage is TRBV19 and J usage is TRBJ2-1; the D gene is possibly TRBD1 (6 bases). The V gene lost 8 bases and the J gene lost 3 bases, with 14 bases spanning the gap. The germline gives CDR1 LNHDA, CDR2 SQIVND (reference sequence). The CDR3 is made up of 14 amino acids. The CDR3 is CASGNRDVYNEQFF. DNA of the CDR3: TGTGCCAGTGGGAACAGGGATGTCTACAATGAGCAGTTCTTC.

Points on this clone: The same CDR3 is also encoded by other DNA sequences in this sample. The chain is built from TRBV10-3 and TRBJ2-1; D is perhaps TRBD1 (6 bases). There are 12 residues in the CDR3. V lost 6 bases and J lost 8, with 11 bases in between. In germline, CDR1 is ENHRY, CDR2 SYGVKD. The CDR3 region has the DNA TGTGCCATCAGGAAGGACAGCGATGAGCAGTTCTTC. Translated, it gives CAIRKDSDEQFF.

The chain is built from TRBV7-8 and TRBJ2-1, with a possible D match to TRBD1 (5 bases). This CDR3 is built from 12 residues. V shed 4 bases and J shed 9 bases, with 10 bases lying between them. Per the germline V gene, CDR1 is SGHVS and CDR2 is FQNEAQ. The CDR3 DNA is TGTGCCAGCAGCTCCGACAGTCGTGAGCAGTTCTTC. This gives the protein CASSSDSREQFF.

The chain couples TRBV27 to TRBJ1-4; 10 nucleotides match TRBD1. The length of the CDR3 is 14 residues. From germline, CDR1 is MNHEY and CDR2 SMNVEV (reference sequence). Losses at the gene ends were 5 bases for V and 8 bases for J; bases not matched to a gene: 5. CDR3 in amino acids: CASSRTGGWEKLFF. CDR3 DNA: TGTGCCAGCAGTAGGACAGGGGGTTGGGAAAAACTGTTTTTT.

The CDR3 reads CASSPLVARTGGSGNTIYF. The CDR3 nucleotides read TGTGCCAGCTCACCACTTGTCGCTCGGACAGGGGGTTCTGGAAACACCATATATTTT. The chain links TRBV18 to TRBJ1-3; 10 bases map to TRBD1. The CDR3 is made up of 19 amino acids. Germline V gene data show CDR1 as KGHSH and CDR2 as LQKENI. V dropped 1 base and J dropped 1; count of bases not matched to a gene: 10.

This clone has a single count. The CDR3 is CASSWGRGRDGYTF. CDR3 sequence (DNA): TGTGCCAGCAGTTGGGGCAGGGGAAGGGATGGCTACACCTTC. The chain links TRBV28 to TRBJ1-2, with a possible D match to TRBD1 (6 bases). V was cut by 4 bases and J by 6 bases, with 15 bases left in between. Germline lookup yields CDR1 MDHEN and CDR2 SYDVKM. The length of the CDR3 is 14 residues.

This chain joins TRBV27 and TRBJ1-6; D is undetermined. The CDR3 consists of 15 residues. The V gene's germline CDR1 is MNHEY and CDR2 SMNVEV (reference sequence). Trimming took off 8 bases at V and 6 bases at J, with 17 bases between the two ends. The CDR3 region is CASSTIRDLNSPLHF. CDR3 in DNA: TGTGCCAGCTCCACCATCCGGGATCTTAATTCACCCCTCCACTTT.

The J gene is TRBJ1-2, the V gene TRBV13, with TRBD1 matching 10 bases. The CDR3 totals 15 residues. V shed 5 bases and J 5 bases; nucleotides not matched to a gene: 8. Germline CDR1 is PRHDT and CDR2 is FYEKMQ (reference sequence). As DNA, the CDR3 is TGTGCCAGCAGCCCCGAGCTGGGACAGGGGTATGGCTACACCTTC. This encodes CASSPELGQGYGYTF.

The chain joins TRBV28 to TRBJ2-1; D possibly corresponds to TRBD2 (6 bases). Germline V gene sequence: CDR1 MDHEN, CDR2 SYDVKM. Trimming took off 4 bases at V and 0 bases at J, with 13 bases between the two ends. This CDR3 is 16 amino acids long. CDR3 DNA: TGTGCCAGCAGTTCACTTAGCGGCGACTCCTACAATGAGCAGTTCTTC. Encoded protein: CASSSLSGDSYNEQFF.

About this clone: In the same sample, other DNA sequences code for this CDR3. J is TRBJ2-5 and V is TRBV19; TRBD1 might be the D (5 bases). V was pared by 5 bases and J by 1 base, with 11 bases between. From germline, CDR1 is LNHDA and CDR2 SQIVND (reference sequence). CDR3 length equals 14 residues. CDR3 sequence: CASSSGHGQETQYF. DNA of the CDR3: TGTGCCAGTAGTTCAGGGCACGGCCAAGAGACCCAGTACTTC.

The chain joins TRBV30 to TRBJ2-3; 13 bases match TRBD2. The CDR3 contains 17 residues. Germline lookup yields CDR1 GTSNPN and CDR2 SVGIG (reference sequence). V gave up 1 base and J gave up 0 bases; unmatched junction bases: 4. The CDR3, as DNA: TGTGCCTGGAGTGAGACTAGCGGGGGGATTAGCACAGATACGCAGTATTTT. Translating it yields CAWSETSGGISTDTQYF.

This clone occurred once. The J gene is TRBJ1-5, the V gene TRBV5-8; D gene unclear. The CDR3 spans 14 residues. Per the germline V gene, CDR1 is SGHTS and CDR2 is YDEGEE. V was trimmed by 2 bases and J by 6 bases, leaving 12 bases between them. CDR3 loop: CASSFRALGQPQHF. The CDR3 coding sequence is TGTGCCAGCAGCTTCCGAGCCCTCGGTCAGCCCCAGCATTTT.

The chain joins TRBV10-3 to TRBJ1-1; the D gene is possibly TRBD1 (5 bases). CDR1 and CDR2 from the germline V gene are ENHRY and SYGVKD. This CDR3 region has 15 residues. Trimming pared 8 bases from V and 2 bases from J, leaving 18 bases between. The DNA for the CDR3 is TGTGCCATCCTCCAGGGCACTCCGTACAACACTGAAGCTTTCTTT. It encodes CAILQGTPYNTEAFF.